The 28 T cell receptor beta chains below come from one sample, sequenced in a study of beta chain features in type 1 diabetes. Every isolated RNA sample was fully reverse transcribed, so sequencing captured expressed TCRB transcripts. Profiled with immunoSEQ multiplex PCR; TCRdb holds only in-frame clones, not every one. The table shows roughly 130,000 clones, with about 8.7% occurring only once. Sequencing was carried out using central memory CD4+ T cells from blood. Every receptor here comes from a man in his late teens or twenties in good health.

This clone was recorded a few times. V gene TRBV7-6 combines with J gene TRBJ2-3; D may be TRBD2 (6 bases). Looked up from germline, CDR1 is SGHVS and CDR2 is FNYEAQ. The CDR3 has 16 amino acids. Trimming stripped 1 base from V and 2 bases from J, with 13 bases between. Written as DNA, the CDR3 is TGTGCCAGCAGCTTAGGACCACGGGGGTCCACAGATACGCAGTATTTT. Its translation: CASSLGPRGSTDTQYF.

A few counts support this clone. This sequence joins TRBV23-1 and TRBJ1-6; 7 nucleotides agree with TRBD1. TRBV23-1 is noted as an ORF with a role that remains uncertain. V was clipped by 11 bases and J by 0 bases; unmatched bases: 7. This CDR3 is built from 15 residues. Here the CDR3 DNA reads TGCGCCGGTGACAGGGCCAGCTCCTATAATTCACCCCTCCACTTT. Its translation: CAGDRASSYNSPLHF.

This clone has just a few counts. The chain joins TRBV5-6 to TRBJ1-2; 12 bases are a match to TRBD1. V lost 3 bases and J lost 8; bases outside the gene matches: 8. CDR1 and CDR2 (germline): SGHDT, YYEEEE. The CDR3 runs 15 residues. Here the CDR3 reads CASSWELGQGAGYTF. Written as DNA, the CDR3 is TGTGCCAGCAGCTGGGAGCTGGGACAGGGGGCGGGCTACACCTTC.

The chain is built from TRBV4-1 and TRBJ2-7; 10 bases are a match to TRBD1. Germline assignment: CDR1 MGHRA and CDR2 YSYEKL. CDR3 length equals 17 residues. V trimming: 4 bases; J trimming: 6 bases; junction bases outside the gene matches: 15. For the CDR3, the DNA is TGCGCCAGCAGCCTATCTCGACAGGGGGCCCGCCTAGGCGAGCAGTACTTC. This encodes CASSLSRQGARLGEQYF.

The rearrangement joins TRBV11-2 to TRBJ2-5; 12 bases align to TRBD2. The CDR3 loop spans 17 amino acids. Losses at the gene ends were 1 base for V and 1 base for J; bases not matched to a gene: 4. Germline V lookup: CDR1 SGHAT, CDR2 FQNNGV. This chain's CDR3 is CASSLVLAGGIQETQYF. CDR3 bases: TGTGCCAGCAGCTTAGTCCTAGCGGGGGGGATCCAAGAGACCCAGTACTTC.

In this sample, this clone turned up a few times. J is TRBJ1-1 and V is TRBV7-9; 7 bases map to TRBD1. The CDR3 sequence is 15 residues long. Germline V lookup: CDR1 SEHNR, CDR2 FQNEAQ (reference sequence). V dropped 5 bases and J dropped 0; count of bases not matched to a gene: 6. The CDR3 nucleotides are TGTGCCAGCAGCCCGCAGGGGACAGTGAACACTGAAGCTTTCTTT. It is translated as CASSPQGTVNTEAFF.

This clone was seen a handful of times. This sequence joins TRBV6-5 and TRBJ1-2; D is unclear. Germline V gives CDR1 MNHEY, CDR2 SVGAGI. CDR3 size: 13 residues. V was pared by 2 bases and J by 1 base, with 5 bases between. CDR3 nucleotide sequence: TGTGCCAGCAGTTACGGCCTTAACTATGGCTACACCTTC. Translating it yields CASSYGLNYGYTF.

A few counts support this clone. CDR3 sequence reads: CASGGGNSYNSPLHF. The CDR3 DNA sequence: TGTGCCAGCGGAGGAGGGAACTCCTATAATTCACCCCTCCACTTT. V and J are TRBV2 and TRBJ1-6; unclear D gene. The germline V and J ends were trimmed by 8 bases and 0 bases, with 11 bases remaining between them. The CDR3 runs to 15 residues. Germline V gives CDR1 SNHLY, CDR2 FYNNEI. Full variable domain (missing parts from reference TRBV2 and TRBJ1-6): EPEVTQTPSHQVTQMGQEVILRCVPISNHLYFYWYRQILGQKVEFLVSFYNNEISEKSEIFDDQFSVERPDGSNFTLKIRSTKLEDSAMYFCASGGGNSYNSPLHFGNGTRLTVT.

The chain recombines TRBV2 with TRBJ1-2; D might be TRBD1 (6 bases). Trimming removed 5 bases at V and 0 bases at J, with 10 bases between. Germline V gives CDR1 SNHLY, CDR2 FYNNEI. The CDR3 runs to 14 residues. CDR3 DNA: TGTGCCAGCAGTCTGACAGGTACTAACTATGGCTACACCTTC. Translating gives CASSLTGTNYGYTF.

V usage is TRBV6-6 and J usage is TRBJ1-2, with D uncertain. Germline CDR1 MNHNY, CDR2 SVGAGI (reference sequence). The CDR3 has 14 amino acids. Trimming removed 6 bases at V and 4 bases at J, with 15 bases between. The CDR3 coding sequence is TGTGCCAGCAGACCTCAAGGAGTGGGCTATGGCTACACCTTC. It yields the protein CASRPQGVGYGYTF.

The chain combines TRBV19 with TRBJ1-2; a possible D gene is TRBD1 (5 bases). Trimming removed 6 bases from V and 6 bases from J, with 14 bases in between. Germline V gene data show CDR1 as LNHDA and CDR2 as SQIVND (reference sequence). CDR3 size: 13 residues. The CDR3 coding sequence is TGTGCCAGTAGAATTTCAGGGTACGATGGCTACACCTTC. Translated: CASRISGYDGYTF.

This chain links TRBV30 with TRBJ1-2; 10 positions agree with TRBD1. With V trimmed by 4 bases and J by 5 bases, 7 bases remained unmatched. CDR3 length: 14 amino acids. Germline V lookup: CDR1 GTSNPN, CDR2 SVGIG (reference sequence). The CDR3 spells CAWKGTGAWYGYTF. The CDR3 region has the DNA TGTGCCTGGAAAGGGACAGGGGCTTGGTATGGCTACACCTTC.

This clone was counted between two and nine times. The gene calls are TRBV29-1 and TRBJ2-2; the match to TRBD2 covers 14 bases. The CDR3 has 15 amino acids. Per germline, CDR1 SQVTM and CDR2 ANQGSEA. With V trimmed by 7 bases and J by 1 base, 2 bases remained unmatched. In DNA form, the CDR3 reads TGCAGCGGTGGGACTAGCGGGGGGAACACCGGGGAGCTGTTTTTT. Protein sequence: CSGGTSGGNTGELFF.

Only a few counts were recorded for this clone. The V call is TRBV18, the J call TRBJ2-2; D gene unclear. CDR1 is KGHSH and CDR2 is LQKENI in the germline V gene. Between the trimmed V and J ends, which lost 2 bases and 7 bases, there was a span of 8 bases. The length of the CDR3 is 13 residues. Here the CDR3 reads CASSPRLDGELFF. The CDR3 nucleotides are TGTGCCAGCTCACCAAGACTGGACGGGGAGCTGTTTTTT.

This clone was seen a handful of times. The rearrangement joins TRBV4-2 to TRBJ2-3, with 12 bases aligning to TRBD1. CDR1 and CDR2 (germline): LGHNA, YNFKEQ. V was clipped by 0 bases and J by 1 base; unmatched bases: 5. The CDR3 runs to 18 residues. CDR3 region: CASSQDLGTGGRTDTQYF. In nucleotides, the CDR3 is TGTGCCAGCAGCCAAGATCTAGGGACAGGGGGCCGCACAGATACGCAGTATTTT.

This clone was seen repeatedly, ten times or more. V and J are TRBV5-1 and TRBJ1-1, with D possibly TRBD1 on 5 matching bases. V shed 1 base and J shed 5 bases, with 9 bases lying between them. CDR1 SGHRS and CDR2 YFSETQ come from the germline V gene. This CDR3 is built from 13 residues. The CDR3 here is CASSLTTVTEAFF. The CDR3 DNA reads as TGCGCCAGCAGCTTGACGACAGTAACTGAAGCTTTCTTT.

This clone has just a few counts. The V gene is TRBV6-6, the J gene TRBJ2-1; D is uncertain. This CDR3 contains 15 residues. The germline V gene has CDR1 MNHNY and CDR2 SVGAGI (reference sequence). The V end was cut by 0 bases, the J end by 6 bases, with 12 bases between. The chain's CDR3 is CASSYSSLEVNEQFF. In nucleotides, the CDR3 is TGTGCCAGCAGTTACTCCTCTCTTGAGGTCAATGAGCAGTTCTTC.

The rearrangement joins TRBV19 to TRBJ2-3, with D possibly TRBD1 on 5 matching bases. V was pared by 5 bases and J by 4 bases, with 10 bases between. This CDR3 spans 13 amino acids. Germline V lookup: CDR1 LNHDA, CDR2 SQIVND (reference sequence). For the CDR3, the DNA is TGTGCCAGTAGTGCCGACAGAGCAGATACGCAGTATTTT. Protein: CASSADRADTQYF.

J is TRBJ2-5 and V is TRBV11-2; TRBD2 aligns across 8 bases. The CDR3 contains 13 residues. Germline V gene lookup returns CDR1 SGHAT and CDR2 FQNNGV. J was trimmed by 5 bases and V by 1 base; bases with no gene match: 0. The CDR3 loop is CASSLAGGETQYF. CDR3 DNA sequence: TGTGCCAGCAGCTTAGCGGGGGGGGAGACCCAGTACTTC.

The sample holds a few counts of this clone. The chain couples TRBV14 to TRBJ2-7; 7 nucleotides match TRBD1. Per the germline V gene, CDR1 is SGHDN and CDR2 is FVKESK. V lost 4 bases to trimming and J lost 6 bases; unmatched junction nucleotides: 6. The CDR3 is made up of 13 amino acids. The CDR3 protein is CASSLHRGSEQYF. The CDR3 DNA reads TGTGCCAGCAGCCTTCACAGGGGTTCCGAGCAGTACTTC.

V gene TRBV5-1 combines with J gene TRBJ1-2; TRBD1 matches 8 bases. Germline V gene data show CDR1 as SGHRS and CDR2 as YFSETQ. Trimming cost V 4 bases and J 7 bases; bases outside gene matches: 15. The CDR3 consists of 16 residues. CDR3 in amino acids: CASSGQGPPLMSGYTF. The CDR3 DNA reads TGCGCCAGCAGCGGACAGGGACCCCCCCTTATGAGTGGCTACACCTTC.

This clone was recorded a few times. This rearrangement joins TRBV15 to TRBJ2-7; 8 positions match TRBD1. Germline trimming cut 6 bases from V and 3 bases from J; bases unmatched to any gene: 10. The length of the CDR3 is 15 residues. Germline CDR1 LNHNV, CDR2 YYDKDF (reference sequence). The CDR3: CATRAPGTGYYEQYF. The CDR3 bases are TGTGCCACCAGGGCCCCTGGGACAGGATACTACGAGCAGTACTTC.

This clone came up a few times. This chain connects TRBV15 to TRBJ1-5; D is undetermined. V lost 8 bases to trimming and J lost 4 bases, with 12 bases between them. The germline CDR1 and CDR2 sequences are LNHNV and YYDKDF (reference sequence). This CDR3 region has 13 residues. CDR3 coding DNA: TGTGCCACCTGCATGGAGGTGAATCAGCCCCAGCATTTT. It translates to CATCMEVNQPQHF.

The chain is built from TRBV7-3 and TRBJ2-3; no firm D call. V was shortened by 1 base and J by 6 bases, with 11 bases between the two germline ends. In germline, CDR1 is SGHTA, CDR2 FQGTGA. This CDR3 has 14 residues. In DNA form, the CDR3 reads TGTGCCAGCAGCTTAAACAGCCCCCCGGATACGCAGTATTTT. It specifies CASSLNSPPDTQYF.

This clone was seen many times. V usage is TRBV11-3 and J usage is TRBJ2-2; D gene ambiguous. The CDR3 contains 14 residues. From germline, CDR1 is SGHNT and CDR2 YENEEA. Trimming shortened V by 2 bases and J by 0 bases, and 4 bases separated the two germline ends. The CDR3 bases are TGTGCCAGCAGCTTATTCTCGAACACCGGGGAGCTGTTTTTT. Translating it yields CASSLFSNTGELFF.

Regarding this clone: Additional DNA sequences in this sample encode the identical CDR3. This chain connects TRBV6-5 to TRBJ1-1, with a possible D match to TRBD1 (6 bases). There are 13 residues in the CDR3. The V gene's germline CDR1 is MNHEY and CDR2 SVGAGI. V lost 7 bases and J lost 4, with 13 bases in between. This CDR3 reads CASKDQGLTEAFF. CDR3 coding DNA: TGTGCCAGCAAAGACCAGGGGCTCACTGAAGCTTTCTTT.

This clone came up once. The rearrangement uses TRBV7-3 and TRBJ2-2; the D gene is possibly TRBD1 (8 bases). Trimming took off 5 bases at V and 4 bases at J, with 14 bases between the two ends. This CDR3 spans 15 amino acids. Germline V gives CDR1 SGHTA, CDR2 FQGTGA. The DNA for the CDR3 is TGTGCCAGCAGCCTCAACAGGGGGGGCACCGGGGAGCTGTTTTTT. It yields the protein CASSLNRGGTGELFF.

This clone appeared many times. The chain employs TRBV11-2 and TRBJ2-7, with a possible D match to TRBD2 (5 bases). V was shortened by 3 bases and J by 7 bases, with 22 bases between the two germline ends. The CDR3 sequence is 16 residues long. Per germline, CDR1 SGHAT and CDR2 FQNNGV. CDR3 sequence reads: CASSFRSSSPGGEQYF. The CDR3 nucleotides read TGTGCCAGCAGCTTCCGATCCTCCTCACCGGGCGGGGAGCAGTACTTC.